These 17 T cell receptor beta chains share one sample of origin, sequenced in a study of somatic mutations in cytotoxic T cells in rheumatoid arthritis. The protocol was immunoSEQ multiplex PCR, while the TCRdb copy is restricted to in-frame clones and leaves out a portion. There are roughly 20,000 clones in the sample; 70% to 90% occur only once, and 15% lies in the top ten. The sample consisted of CD8+ T cells sorted from blood. The receptors originated from a man aged 35-49 years in good health.

This clone is a singleton in its sample. CDR3 bases: TGTGCCAGTAGTGACAGGGGCTCCTACGAGCAGTACTTC. As protein: CASSDRGSYEQYF. This rearrangement joins TRBV19 to TRBJ2-7, with TRBD1 matching over 8 bases. The V gene end was trimmed by 5 bases and the J gene end by 0 bases; junction bases not matched to a gene: 0. The CDR3 length is 13 residues. Germline-derived CDR1 and CDR2 are LNHDA and SQIVND (reference sequence).

CDR3 residues: CASSHPTTDAFGTEAFF. DNA for the CDR3: TGCGCCAGCAGCCACCCGACTACAGACGCCTTCGGTACTGAAGCTTTCTTT. This chain connects TRBV4-1 to TRBJ1-1; D gene ambiguous. V was clipped by 3 bases and J by 5 bases, with 22 bases between them. Per the germline V gene, CDR1 is MGHRA and CDR2 is YSYEKL. The length of the CDR3 is 17 residues.

J is TRBJ1-1 and V is TRBV4-3; perhaps TRBD1 as D (5 bases). V was trimmed by 3 bases and J by 8 bases, leaving 13 bases between them. Germline V gene data show CDR1 as LGHNA and CDR2 as YSLEER. The CDR3 length is 13 residues. The CDR3 loop reads CASSQGGTLEAFF. The CDR3 region has the DNA TGCGCCAGCAGCCAGGGTGGGACGCTGGAAGCTTTCTTT.

CDR3 sequence reads: CASSLGAGQIGYTF. CDR3 DNA: TGTGCCAGCAGCCTAGGAGCAGGTCAGATTGGCTACACCTTC. The chain joins TRBV27 to TRBJ1-2; D gene ambiguous. Between the trimmed V and J ends, which lost 6 bases and 7 bases, there was a span of 18 bases. The CDR3 extends over 14 amino acids. The germline gives CDR1 MNHEY, CDR2 SMNVEV (reference sequence).

V gene TRBV28 combines with J gene TRBJ2-4; 7 bases map to TRBD1. The CDR3 is 14 residues long. V shed 5 bases, J shed 5 bases, and the junction held 6 bases outside the gene matches. Germline CDR1 MDHEN, CDR2 SYDVKM. CDR3 nucleotide sequence: TGTGCCAGCAGTCCTTGGGACAGTCAAAACATTCAGTACTTC. Protein product: CASSPWDSQNIQYF.

The chain uses TRBV4-2 and TRBJ1-1, with a possible D match to TRBD1 (5 bases). Looked up from germline, CDR1 is LGHNA and CDR2 is YNFKEQ. The V end was cut by 3 bases, the J end by 5 bases, with 10 bases between. This CDR3 region has 13 residues. The DNA of the CDR3 is TGTGCCAGCAGCCACTGGGAGGGGACTGAAGCTTTCTTT. Translation gives CASSHWEGTEAFF.

The CDR3 DNA reads as TGTGCCATCGGGGGAGGGGATTTAGGAGAAAACACCATATATTTT. It is translated as CAIGGGDLGENTIYF. The chain uses TRBV10-3 and TRBJ1-3; D possibly corresponds to TRBD1 (5 bases). The CDR3 runs 15 residues. Deletions cut 8 bases from V and 6 bases from J, with 20 bases between. CDR1 ENHRY and CDR2 SYGVKD come from the germline V gene.

The V and J genes are TRBV7-9 and TRBJ1-2; 7 bases align to TRBD1. Germline V gene lookup returns CDR1 SEHNR and CDR2 FQNEAQ (reference sequence). The V segment lost 3 bases and the J segment 11 bases; nucleotides outside the gene matches: 9. CDR3 size: 13 residues. In nucleotides, the CDR3 is TGTGCCAGCAGCTTGAGGGACAGCGGAGGTTACACCTTC. Protein: CASSLRDSGGYTF.

The rearrangement uses TRBV10-2 and TRBJ2-1, with 11 nucleotides matching TRBD2. The V gene's germline CDR1 is WSHSY and CDR2 SAAADI. This CDR3 is built from 14 residues. V lost 6 bases to trimming and J lost 2 bases; unmatched junction nucleotides: 0. The CDR3 coding sequence is TGCGCCAGCAGGACTAGCGGGACCTACAATGAGCAGTTCTTC. Its protein product is CASRTSGTYNEQFF.

The V and J genes are TRBV15 and TRBJ2-3; 9 positions match TRBD2. This CDR3 is 18 amino acids long. CDR1 LNHNV and CDR2 YYDKDF come from the germline V gene (reference sequence). After removal of 8 bases from V and 0 bases from J, the junction contained 15 bases not matched to a gene. In nucleotides, the CDR3 is TGTGCCACCCTGCCAGGCGCTAGCGGGAATCCGAGCACAGATACGCAGTATTTT. Protein sequence: CATLPGASGNPSTDTQYF.

The genes are TRBV4-1 and TRBJ2-3, with D hard to call. Germline-derived CDR1 and CDR2 are MGHRA and YSYEKL. Trimming removed 2 bases at V and 3 bases at J, with 3 bases between. There are 12 residues in the CDR3. CDR3 region: CASSQSTDTQYF. The CDR3 DNA follows: TGCGCCAGCAGCCAATCGACAGATACGCAGTATTTT.

The chain recombines TRBV2 with TRBJ2-1; D is perhaps TRBD2 (6 bases). V dropped 6 bases and J dropped 8 bases, with 20 bases sitting between them. The germline V gene has CDR1 SNHLY and CDR2 FYNNEI. The CDR3 covers 15 residues. As DNA, the CDR3 is TGTGCCAGCAGACGGGAGAGGGGTGGATTAGATGAGCAGTTCTTC. Residues: CASRRERGGLDEQFF.

This chain uses TRBV11-2 with TRBJ1-4; no reliable D call. Trimming pared 0 bases from V and 0 bases from J, leaving 5 bases between. Per the germline V gene, CDR1 is SGHAT and CDR2 is FQNNGV. The CDR3 length is 15 residues. CDR3 nucleotides: TGTGCCAGCAGCTTAGAACCAGCAACTAATGAAAAACTGTTTTTT. Protein: CASSLEPATNEKLFF. Full variable domain (missing parts from reference TRBV11-2 and TRBJ1-4): EAGVAQSPRYKIIEKRQSVAFWCNPISGHATLYWYQQILGQGPKLLIQFQNNGVVDDSQLPKDRFSAERLKGVDSTLKIQPAKLEDSAVYLCASSLEPATNEKLFFGSGTQLSVL.

This chain uses TRBV27 with TRBJ2-1, with D possibly TRBD2 on 6 matching bases. The V end was cut by 3 bases, the J end by 0 bases, with 9 bases between. Per germline, CDR1 MNHEY and CDR2 SMNVEV (reference sequence). The CDR3 is 15 residues long. The CDR3 coding sequence is TGTGCCAGCAGTTTCGGGGGAAGCTCCTACAATGAGCAGTTCTTC. Translated: CASSFGGSSYNEQFF.

The chain is built from TRBV4-1 and TRBJ2-7; 7 nucleotides agree with TRBD2. J lost 4 bases, V lost 4 bases, and 4 bases had no gene match. Looked up from germline, CDR1 is MGHRA and CDR2 is YSYEKL. The CDR3 has 13 residues. In DNA form, the CDR3 reads TGCGCCAGCAGCCCAGGGACTAATTACGAGCAGTACTTC. Translating gives CASSPGTNYEQYF.

The chain combines TRBV27 with TRBJ2-3; unclear D gene. The V and J ends lost 4 bases and 4 bases respectively, with 3 bases between them. The CDR3 covers 11 residues. In germline, CDR1 is MNHEY, CDR2 SMNVEV (reference sequence). The chain's CDR3 is CASSSADTQYF. CDR3 nucleotides: TGTGCCAGCAGTTCAGCAGATACGCAGTATTTT.

On this clone itself: Sequence at one end of the junction differs from germline and may be a read error. The V and J genes are TRBV12-5 and TRBJ2-1, with D perhaps given as TRBD1 or TRBD2 (5 bases each). Per germline, CDR1 LGHNT and CDR2 FRNRAP. The CDR3 runs to 10 residues. The CDR3 sequence: CASGWDHLIF. The CDR3 DNA reads as TGTGCTAGTGGTTGGGACCACCTGATCTTC. The entire variable domain, with the rest obtained from reference TRBV12-5 and TRBJ2-1, is as follows: DARVTQTPRHKVTEMGQEVTMRCQPILGHNTVFWYRQTMMQGLELLAYFRNRAPLDDSGMPKDRFSAEMPDATLATLKIQPSEPRDSAVYFCASGWDHLIFGPGTRLTVL.